The rows below give T cell receptor beta chains drawn from one sample of a study of shared clonotypes between healthy human individuals. Sequencing was performed with immunoSEQ multiplex PCR; in TCRdb, only in-frame clones are kept and a portion is missing. Found here are 550,000 to 750,000 clones, approximately 90% of them singletons; the top ten hold 24%. Sequenced input: naive CD8+ T cells sorted from blood. These receptor sequences come from a man in his thirties or forties in good health. The CDR3 runs from the conserved cysteine through the conserved F or W. Fields, in order: J gene, clone size, D gene, V gene, CDR3 DNA, CDR3 protein. The D gene is left open where the match is weak. Clone sizes are given selectively: once, few, many, or a class where the clone is expanded.

>TRBJ2-7|.|.|TRBV14
TGTGCCAGCAGCCGAGTTAGTTCCCCCTACGAGCAGTACTTC
CASSRVSSPYEQYF
>TRBJ1-2|.|.|TRBV7-6
TGTGCCAGCAGCTTTAGTTCGGGATATGGCTACACCTTC
CASSFSSGYGYTF
>TRBJ2-7|.|.|TRBV27
TGTGCCACCGGGACTTCCTCCTACGAGCAGTACTTC
CATGTSSYEQYF
>TRBJ2-7|.|TRBD2|TRBV27
TGTGCCAGCAGTTTATCCGCGGGAGGGGGCTACGAGCAGTACTTC
CASSLSAGGGYEQYF
>TRBJ2-5|.|TRBD1|TRBV7-2
TGTGCCAGCAGCTCGGGACAGGCGAACCGGGAGACCCAGTACTTC
CASSSGQANRETQYF
>TRBJ2-2|.|TRBD1|TRBV9
TGTGCCAGCAGCGCCGACAGGGCCCAGGGTACCGGGGAGCTGTTTTTT
CASSADRAQGTGELFF
>TRBJ1-1|.|.|TRBV7-3
TGTGCCAGCAGCCCGACCGTTGGAGGCACTGAAGCTTTCTTT
CASSPTVGGTEAFF
>TRBJ2-7|once|TRBD1|TRBV19
TGTGCCAGTAGTCCCAGGGGATATGGACAGGACCCATCCTACGAGCAGTACTTC
CASSPRGYGQDPSYEQYF
>TRBJ2-3|.|TRBD1|TRBV11-2
TGTGCCAGCAACCCGGGACAGTTCACAGATACGCAGTATTTT
CASNPGQFTDTQYF
>TRBJ2-1|once|TRBD2|TRBV29-1
TGCAGCGTTGAGATTAGCGGGAAATACAATGAGCAGTTCTTC
CSVEISGKYNEQFF
>TRBJ2-7|.|.|TRBV5-5
TGTGCCAGCAGCTCATGGGAGTTACCTTACGAGCAGTACTTC
CASSSWELPYEQYF